The following is a T cell receptor beta chain sequence with its context. The antigen remains unidentified. The sample originates from a study of early stage breast cancer tumors. The wider study: The ER+/PR+/HER2- tumors included about 8 ductal and a handful of lobular carcinomas. The study's findings and limits: Blood repertoires resembled normal breast more than tumor. Chain pairing and CD4, CD8 or FOXP3 expression were not captured.

Profiled with immunoSEQ multiplex PCR; TCRdb holds only in-frame clones, not every one. There are about 15,000 clones in the sample; 84% occur only once, and 4.9% lies in the top ten. Often about 90-330 mg of normal breast tissue was needed for DNA. Sequencing was carried out using normal breast tissue next to the tumor. The origin of this receptor is a person aged 25 to 39 with breast cancer.

The CDR3 protein is CASSYQDEKLFF. The CDR3 DNA reads TGTGCCAGCAGCTATCAAGACGAAAAACTGTTTTTT. The chain carries TRBV5-4 and TRBJ1-4; no clear D. Germline CDR1 is SGHNT and CDR2 is YYREEE (reference sequence). The V end was cut by 3 bases, the J end by 8 bases, with 8 bases between. The length of the CDR3 is 12 residues.